Presented here are 13 T cell receptor beta chains from one specimen sequenced in a study of OX40 agonist ivuxolimab in advanced cancers. Library preparation was by the immunoSEQ multiplex PCR assay. As stored in TCRdb, this immuneACCESS dataset retains in-frame rearrangements with V and J assigned. A fraction of the clones does not appear; measured against another copy, unresolved V genes explain less than half of the discrepancy, and the remainder lacks a known reason. This sample gives about 120,000 clones in total; 85% to 90% of them show up just once. The ten most abundant clones make up 0.5% to 0.7% of the sample. The material was CD4+ or CD8+ T cells sorted from blood, obtained in a trial of the OX40 agonist ivuxolimab. Source of these receptors: an adult with an advanced solid tumor such as melanoma, head and neck, liver or kidney cancer.

The CDR3 DNA is TGTGCCTGCAGAAAGCGGGGGGCCCCAGATACGCAGTATTTT. Encoded protein: CACRKRGAPDTQYF. This chain joins TRBV30 and TRBJ2-3, with TRBD2 matching 9 bases. With 6 bases clipped from V and 4 bases from J, the junction kept 8 bases outside the gene matches. The CDR3 covers 14 residues. CDR1 is GTSNPN and CDR2 is SVGIG in the germline V gene (reference sequence). The full variable domain, rest sourced from reference TRBV30 and TRBJ2-3, is SQTIHQWPATLVQPVGSPLSLECTVEGTSNPNLYWYRQAAGRGLQLLFYSVGIGQISSEVPQNLSASRPQDRQFILSSKKLLLSDSGFYLCACRKRGAPDTQYFGPGTRLTVL.

The J gene is TRBJ2-7, the V gene TRBV6-5, with 8 bases that match TRBD1. CDR1 and CDR2 (germline): MNHEY, SVGAGI. V lost 0 bases to trimming and J lost 2 bases; unmatched junction nucleotides: 3. This CDR3 region has 15 residues. CDR3 sequence: CASSYSVQGAYEQYF. CDR3 coding DNA: TGTGCCAGCAGTTACTCGGTACAGGGGGCCTACGAGCAGTACTTC.

This chain joins TRBV28 and TRBJ1-2; no firm D call. Germline CDR1 reads MDHEN; CDR2 reads SYDVKM. The CDR3 totals 16 residues. Deletions cut 3 bases from V and 0 bases from J, with 14 bases between. The CDR3 DNA is TGTGCCAGCAGTTTTGGATTGGGCTCTCCTAACTATGGCTACACCTTC. Translated, it gives CASSFGLGSPNYGYTF.

The DNA for the CDR3 is TGTGCCAGCTCCCTCGGCATCTCCTACGAGCAGTACTTC. It encodes CASSLGISYEQYF. The V and J genes are TRBV18 and TRBJ2-7; D remains unclear. The CDR3 runs to 13 residues. Per the germline V gene, CDR1 is KGHSH and CDR2 is LQKENI. Trimming stripped 6 bases from V and 0 bases from J, with 9 bases between.

The chain joins TRBV27 to TRBJ2-7, with D possibly being TRBD2 (6 bases). Germline CDR1 MNHEY, CDR2 SMNVEV (reference sequence). This CDR3 spans 14 amino acids. The V and J ends lost 3 bases and 2 bases respectively, with 11 bases between them. CDR3 in amino acids: CASSFGPGAYEQYF. The CDR3 nucleotides read TGTGCCAGCAGTTTTGGTCCGGGGGCCTACGAGCAGTACTTC.

The V call is TRBV6-5, the J call TRBJ1-6; 8 bases line up with TRBD1. Germline V lookup: CDR1 MNHEY, CDR2 SVGAGI. J was trimmed by 10 bases and V by 2 bases; bases with no gene match: 10. The CDR3 loop spans 16 amino acids. This CDR3 is CASSYQRQGRGSPLHF. For the CDR3, the DNA is TGTGCCAGCAGTTACCAGCGACAGGGGAGAGGGTCACCCCTCCACTTT.

This CDR3 is CSARDERQYF. CDR3 DNA sequence: TGCAGTGCTAGAGATGAGCGGCAGTACTTC. This chain joins TRBV20-1 and TRBJ2-7; no firm D call. The CDR3 has 10 residues. The V and J ends lost 0 bases and 9 bases respectively, with 6 bases between them. Germline V gives CDR1 DFQATT, CDR2 SNEGSKA (reference sequence).

J is TRBJ1-2 and V is TRBV27; tentative D call: TRBD1 (6 bases). Germline V gives CDR1 MNHEY, CDR2 SMNVEV (reference sequence). The CDR3 is made up of 17 amino acids. Trimming removed 3 bases at V and 4 bases at J, with 21 bases between. CDR3 loop: CASSFGLGQASLYGYTF. CDR3 DNA sequence: TGTGCCAGCAGTTTCGGTCTGGGACAAGCCTCTCTCTATGGCTACACCTTC.

CDR3 sequence (DNA): TGTGCCAGCAGCGCCCCCTACGGAAACACCATATATTTT. Translating gives CASSAPYGNTIYF. The chain is built from TRBV9 and TRBJ1-3; no reliable D call. Trimming shortened V by 3 bases and J by 4 bases, and 8 bases separated the two germline ends. Germline V gene lookup returns CDR1 SGDLS and CDR2 YYNGEE. The CDR3 totals 13 residues.

The rearrangement links TRBV30 to TRBJ1-3, with D possibly being TRBD1 (6 bases). Germline V gene sequence: CDR1 GTSNPN, CDR2 SVGIG (reference sequence). V lost 0 bases and J 0 bases, leaving 9 bases between the germline ends. CDR3 length equals 15 residues. This CDR3 reads CAWSVQGISGNTIYF. CDR3 sequence (DNA): TGTGCCTGGAGTGTACAGGGTATCTCTGGAAACACCATATATTTT.

The chain employs TRBV4-1 and TRBJ1-5, with 9 nucleotides matching TRBD1. The germline gives CDR1 MGHRA, CDR2 YSYEKL. The ends lost 0 bases at V and 5 bases at J; junction bases unmatched: 5. The CDR3 sequence is 16 residues long. This CDR3 is CASSQDTGQGYQPQHF. The CDR3 DNA is TGCGCCAGCAGCCAAGACACGGGACAGGGCTATCAGCCCCAGCATTTT.

Of note for this clone: Relative to the germline gene, one junction end is altered; a read error may explain this. The chain uses TRBV6-6 and TRBJ2-3; D tentatively fits TRBD1 or TRBD2 (5 bases each). The length of the CDR3 is 13 residues. CDR1 is MNHNY and CDR2 is SVGAGI in the germline V gene (reference sequence). The CDR3 bases are TGTGCCACCACCGAAAGAGGGACGCTCGGTGGTACGTTT. This encodes CATTERGTLGGTF.

This clone showed up just a few times. This chain uses TRBV20-1 with TRBJ2-5; D remains ambiguous. The germline V gene has CDR1 DFQATT and CDR2 SNEGSKA (reference sequence). The V and J ends lost 5 bases and 5 bases respectively, with 9 bases between them. This CDR3 contains 11 residues. The CDR3 loop reads CSALTWETQYF. As DNA, the CDR3 is TGCAGTGCTTTGACTTGGGAGACCCAGTACTTC.